A selection of T cell receptor beta chains follows, all from one sample in a study of blood T cell repertoires in COVID-19. The method was immunoSEQ multiplex PCR; TCRdb's version includes in-frame clones alone and lacks a portion of them. The sample carries 150,000 to 200,000 clones, about four fifths recorded once. Sequenced: peripheral blood. These TCRs come from a man aged 65 to 79 who had recovered from COVID-19. The CDR3 runs from the conserved cysteine through the conserved F or W. A D gene is named only where the DNA matches it firmly.

V	J	D	CDR3	DNA
TRBV12-3/TRBV12-4	TRBJ2-7	.	CASSSPGREQYF	TGTGCCAGCAGTTCCCCGGGGAGGGAGCAGTACTTC
TRBV7-8	TRBJ2-1	TRBD2	CASSSRTLAGSINEQFF	TGTGCCAGCAGCTCACGAACCCTAGCGGGATCTATCAATGAGCAGTTCTTC
TRBV2	TRBJ2-4	.	CASSEPRGDIQYF	TGTGCCAGCAGTGAGCCCAGGGGAGACATTCAGTACTTC
TRBV5-1	TRBJ1-2	.	CASSLVTQEQSNYGYTF	TGCGCCAGCAGCTTGGTAACGCAGGAACAATCTAACTATGGCTACACCTTC
TRBV6-5	TRBJ2-7	TRBD1	CASSYRDSSYEQYF	TGTGCCAGCAGTTATAGGGACAGCAGTTACGAGCAGTACTTC
TRBV4-3	TRBJ2-1	TRBD2	CASSQETSGRGEQFF	TGCGCCAGCAGCCAAGAGACTAGCGGGAGAGGTGAGCAGTTCTTC
TRBV7-2	TRBJ2-7	.	CASSLPQFYEQYF	TGTGCCAGCAGCTTACCCCAGTTCTACGAGCAGTACTTC
TRBV18	TRBJ2-2	TRBD1	CASSIRDSRTGELFF	TGTGCCAGCTCTATTCGGGACAGCAGAACCGGGGAGCTGTTTTTT
TRBV5-1	TRBJ2-2	TRBD1	CASSETGYNTGELFF	TGCGCCAGCAGCGAGACAGGGTATAACACCGGGGAGCTGTTTTTT
TRBV5-4	TRBJ2-5	TRBD2	CASSDSGSLKTQYF	TGTGCCAGCAGCGACAGCGGGAGCTTGAAGACCCAGTACTTC
TRBV2	TRBJ2-3	.	CASSEARREVRYF	TGTGCCAGCAGTGAAGCACGAAGGGAGGTGCGGTATTTT
TRBV16	TRBJ2-7	TRBD2	CASSPRTSGSYEQYF	TGTGCCAGCAGCCCTCGGACTAGCGGGAGCTACGAGCAGTACTTC
TRBV6-2/TRBV6-3	TRBJ2-1	TRBD2	CASSNSGIDEQFF	TGTGCCAGCAGTAATAGCGGGATCGATGAGCAGTTCTTC
TRBV27	TRBJ2-7	.	CASSLSSSREQYF	TGTGCCAGCAGTTTATCTAGTTCGCGAGAGCAGTACTTC
TRBV10-3	TRBJ1-6	TRBD1	CAISEGQGTVKSPLHF	TGTGCCATCAGTGAGGGACAGGGGACGGTTAAGTCACCCCTCCACTTT
TRBV9	TRBJ2-3	TRBD2	CASSVGAGEVGTDTQYF	TGTGCCAGCAGCGTAGGTGCGGGAGAGGTTGGCACAGATACGCAGTATTTT
TRBV7-9	TRBJ1-3	.	CASSLLGGATGNTIYF	TGTGCCAGCAGCCTCCTTGGGGGGGCGACAGGAAACACCATATATTTT